The next 9 T cell receptor beta chains were all read from a single sample in a study of T cell responses to AZD1222 COVID-19 vaccine. Libraries were prepared by immunoSEQ multiplex PCR; TCRdb keeps only in-frame clonotypes and omits some of them. The sample holds fewer than 130,000 clones, about four fifths seen once. The sample consisted of peripheral blood, taken on day 0 of AZD1222 vaccination. Every receptor here comes from an adult in good health.

The V call is TRBV2, the J call TRBJ2-7; 8 nucleotides match TRBD2. The CDR3 runs 18 residues. J gave up 4 bases and V 8 bases, and 22 bases lay outside the gene matches. CDR1 SNHLY and CDR2 FYNNEI come from the germline V gene. The CDR3 nucleotides are TGTGCCAGCGGATGGATCTCGGGGGGGGTAGGGAAAAAATACGAGCAGTACTTC. Protein product: CASGWISGGVGKKYEQYF.

The chain combines TRBV11-2 with TRBJ1-1; no reliable D call. Trimming took off 4 bases at V and 2 bases at J, with 11 bases between the two ends. Per germline, CDR1 SGHAT and CDR2 FQNNGV. The CDR3 contains 14 residues. The CDR3 loop is CASSYLARNTEAFF. CDR3 DNA sequence: TGTGCCAGCAGCTATCTCGCTCGTAACACTGAAGCTTTCTTT.

V usage is TRBV19 and J usage is TRBJ1-3; 10 bases line up with TRBD1. Unmatched junction bases numbered 3, after V lost 6 bases and J lost 1 base. Germline V lookup: CDR1 LNHDA, CDR2 SQIVND (reference sequence). The CDR3 length is 15 residues. Here the CDR3 reads CASRGQGISGNTIYF. For the CDR3, the DNA is TGTGCCAGTAGGGGACAGGGGATTTCTGGAAACACCATATATTTT.

This clone has more than one count but fewer than ten. The chain joins TRBV19 to TRBJ1-1, with 7 bases fitting TRBD1. This CDR3 contains 15 residues. J lost 1 base, V lost 3 bases, and 5 bases had no gene match. CDR1 is LNHDA, CDR2 SQIVND, per germline (reference sequence). As DNA, the CDR3 is TGTGCCAGTAGTATGGGACAGATCGAGAACACTGAAGCTTTCTTT. It is translated as CASSMGQIENTEAFF.

The V and J genes are TRBV5-1 and TRBJ2-2; unclear D gene. V lost 0 bases and J 4 bases, leaving 4 bases between the germline ends. The CDR3 has 13 residues. Germline V lookup: CDR1 SGHRS, CDR2 YFSETQ. The DNA of the CDR3 is TGCGCCAGCAGCTTGGTTCGCACCGGGGAGCTGTTTTTT. Protein product: CASSLVRTGELFF.

This chain joins TRBV12-3 or TRBV12-4 and TRBJ1-1; no definite D call. The length of the CDR3 is 11 residues. V dropped 3 bases and J dropped 5 bases, with 4 bases sitting between them. CDR3 protein: CASSFRTEAFF. The CDR3 bases are TGTGCCAGCAGTTTTAGAACTGAAGCTTTCTTT.

V and J are TRBV25-1 and TRBJ1-2; D is undetermined. This CDR3 spans 17 amino acids. Germline V lookup: CDR1 MGHDK, CDR2 SYGVNS. V was clipped by 2 bases and J by 1 base, with 17 bases between them. The CDR3 DNA reads TGTGCCAGCAGTGAAAACGGTTTGGGCAGGCGTAACTATGGCTACACCTTC. Its translation: CASSENGLGRRNYGYTF.

This rearrangement joins TRBV18 to TRBJ1-5, with TRBD1 matching over 9 bases. The CDR3 runs 15 residues. Trimming at V came to 6 bases and at J to 6 bases, leaving 9 bases not matched to a gene. Germline V gene data show CDR1 as KGHSH and CDR2 as LQKENI. The CDR3: CASSAATGGLQPQHF. The CDR3 DNA sequence: TGTGCCAGCTCGGCGGCAACAGGGGGCCTTCAGCCCCAGCATTTT.

V and J are TRBV15 and TRBJ1-4, with TRBD1 as a possible D gene (5 bases). Trimming took 5 bases from V and 1 from J, leaving 14 bases between them. The CDR3 totals 16 residues. CDR1 is LNHNV and CDR2 is YYDKDF in the germline V gene (reference sequence). CDR3 nucleotides: TGTGCCACCAGCGCGGGGGGGGAGGGAACTAATGAAAAACTGTTTTTT. It is translated as CATSAGGEGTNEKLFF.